This T cell receptor beta chain was captured by sequencing in a study of blood T cell repertoires in COVID-19. Study context: T cells, B-cell-depleted T cells, or PBMCs provided the cDNA or gDNA that served as material.

The CDR3 is 13 amino acids. Germline lookup yields CDR1 LNHDA and CDR2 SQIVND (reference sequence). V lost 7 bases and J 8 bases, leaving 17 bases between the germline ends. Assay used: immunoSEQ multiplex PCR; TCRdb lists only in-frame clones, some missing. The sample holds roughly 250,000 clones, 82% seen once. The TCR was taken from an elderly woman with active or convalescent COVID-19. The V gene is TRBV19, the J gene TRBJ1-1; D is perhaps TRBD1 (6 bases). The sample comprised peripheral blood. The CDR3 sequence: CASTISDRREAFF. CDR3 bases: TGTGCCAGTACCATATCAGACAGGCGCGAAGCTTTCTTT.